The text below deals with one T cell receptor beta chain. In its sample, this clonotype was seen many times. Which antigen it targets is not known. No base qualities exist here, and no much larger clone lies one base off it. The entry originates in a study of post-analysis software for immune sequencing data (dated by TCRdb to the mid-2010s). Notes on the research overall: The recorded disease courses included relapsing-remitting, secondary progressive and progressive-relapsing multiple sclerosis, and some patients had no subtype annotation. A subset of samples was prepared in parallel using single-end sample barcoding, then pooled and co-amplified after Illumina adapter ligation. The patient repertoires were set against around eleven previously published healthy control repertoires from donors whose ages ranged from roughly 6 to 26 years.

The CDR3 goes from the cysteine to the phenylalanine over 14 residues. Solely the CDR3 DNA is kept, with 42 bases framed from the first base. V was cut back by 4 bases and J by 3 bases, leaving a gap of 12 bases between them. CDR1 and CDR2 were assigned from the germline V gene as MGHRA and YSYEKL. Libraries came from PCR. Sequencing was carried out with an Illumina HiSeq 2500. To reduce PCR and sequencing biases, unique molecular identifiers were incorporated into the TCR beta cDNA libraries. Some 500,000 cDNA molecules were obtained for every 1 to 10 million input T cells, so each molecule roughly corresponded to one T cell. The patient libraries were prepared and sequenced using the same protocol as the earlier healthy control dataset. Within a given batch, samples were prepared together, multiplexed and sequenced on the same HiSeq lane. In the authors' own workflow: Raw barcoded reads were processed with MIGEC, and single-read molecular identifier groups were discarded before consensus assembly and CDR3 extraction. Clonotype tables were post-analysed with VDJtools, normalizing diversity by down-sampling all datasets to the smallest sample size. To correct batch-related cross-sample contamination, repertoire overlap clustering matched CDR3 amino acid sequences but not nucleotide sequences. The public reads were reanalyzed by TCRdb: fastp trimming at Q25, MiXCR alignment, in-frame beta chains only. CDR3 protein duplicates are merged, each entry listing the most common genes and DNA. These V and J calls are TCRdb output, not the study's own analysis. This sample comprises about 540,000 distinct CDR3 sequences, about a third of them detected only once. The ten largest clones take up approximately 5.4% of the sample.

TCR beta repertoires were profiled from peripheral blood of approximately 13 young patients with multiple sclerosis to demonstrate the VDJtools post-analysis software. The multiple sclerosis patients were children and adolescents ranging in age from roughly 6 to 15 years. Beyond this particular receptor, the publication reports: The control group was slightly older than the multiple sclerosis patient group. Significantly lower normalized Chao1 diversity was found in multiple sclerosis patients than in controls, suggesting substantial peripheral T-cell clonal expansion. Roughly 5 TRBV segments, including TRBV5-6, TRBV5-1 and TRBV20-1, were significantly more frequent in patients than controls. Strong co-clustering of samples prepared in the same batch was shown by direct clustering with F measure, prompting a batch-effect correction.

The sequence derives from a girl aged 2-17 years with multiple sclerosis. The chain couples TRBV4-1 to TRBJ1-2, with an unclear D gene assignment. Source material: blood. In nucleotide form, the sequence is TGCGCCAGCAGCCCCGGAGTTTTTGACTATGGCTACACCTTC. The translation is CASSPGVFDYGYTF.